This T cell receptor beta chain was obtained from a study of T-cell reconstitution after alpha-beta-depleted transplantation in children. About this clonotype: Antigen specificity is unknown.

Per germline, CDR1 ENHRY and CDR2 SYGVKD. The CDR3 totals 12 residues. V lost 6 bases, J lost 4 bases, and 9 bases lay in between. The study's findings and limits: Some patients' high day-60 TCRbeta diversity was traced to surviving recipient T cells and thymic progenitors. By about two months after transplant, alpha-beta T cells reportedly arose from several hundred graft clones that had expanded. T-cell counts and diversity at one year post-transplant came mainly from newly produced T cells.

The TCRbeta library incorporated unique molecular identifiers. Each CDR3 protein is one row after TCRdb ran MiXCR on the PCR reads. Of about a million distinct CDR3 sequences detected, 25% to 30% appear once; the ten largest clones hold more than 25%. The chain joins TRBV10-3 to TRBJ1-1; no definite D call. The receptor's source is a boy in the first two years of life who had a stem cell transplant for SCID, so the T cells may come from the graft donor. The sequencing used PBMCs, mostly from graft donor cells, collected 360 days after TCRalphabeta/CD19-depleted stem cell transplant. CDR3 amino acids: CAIRTASTEAFF. The CDR3 region has the DNA TGTGCCATCAGAACGGCGAGCACTGAAGCTTTCTTT.